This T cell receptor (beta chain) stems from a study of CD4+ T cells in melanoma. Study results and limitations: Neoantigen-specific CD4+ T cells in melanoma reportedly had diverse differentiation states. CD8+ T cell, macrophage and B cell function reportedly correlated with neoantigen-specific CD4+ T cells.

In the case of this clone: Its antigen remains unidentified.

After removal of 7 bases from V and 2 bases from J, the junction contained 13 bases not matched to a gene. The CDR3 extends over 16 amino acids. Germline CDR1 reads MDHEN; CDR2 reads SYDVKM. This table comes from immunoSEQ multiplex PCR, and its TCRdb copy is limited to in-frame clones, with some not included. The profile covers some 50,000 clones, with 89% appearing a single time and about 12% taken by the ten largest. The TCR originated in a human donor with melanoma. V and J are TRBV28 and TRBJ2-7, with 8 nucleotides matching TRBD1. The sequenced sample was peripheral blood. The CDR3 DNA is TGTGCCAGCACCCCTATTGGGACAGGCCTTACCTACGAGCAGTACTTC. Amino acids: CASTPIGTGLTYEQYF. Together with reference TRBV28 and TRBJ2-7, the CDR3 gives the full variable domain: DVKVTQSSRYLVKRTGEKVFLECVQDMDHENMFWYRQDPGLGLRLIYFSYDVKMKEKGDIPEGYSVSREKKERFSLILESASTNQTSMYLCASTPIGTGLTYEQYFGPGTRLTVT.